One sample yielded the 18 T cell receptor beta chains listed below, sequenced in a study of CD8+ T cells in alopecia areata. Isolated RNA was reverse transcribed into cDNA used as the sequencing template. Only in-frame clones appear in the TCRdb table, and some are missing; sequencing was by immunoSEQ multiplex PCR. Seen here are some 200,000 clones, around 56% observed once, and the top ten hold approximately 3.4%. The treatment is: oral pan-JAK inhibitor, 5-10 mg twice daily. The sequences come from CD4+ T cells sorted from blood, collected at week 4, from a patient treated with tofacitinib. These receptors came from a human donor with alopecia areata.

V and J are TRBV5-6 and TRBJ1-2, with 7 bases that match TRBD1. This CDR3 region has 17 residues. The V segment lost 1 base and the J segment 3 bases; nucleotides outside the gene matches: 12. Germline-derived CDR1 and CDR2 are SGHDT and YYEEEE. CDR3 DNA: TGTGCCAGCAGCTTGCCCCTGGACAGGCGGCCGGACTATGGCTACACCTTC. This encodes CASSLPLDRRPDYGYTF.

This chain links TRBV2 with TRBJ2-1, with 10 bases identical to TRBD2. Looked up from germline, CDR1 is SNHLY and CDR2 is FYNNEI. The CDR3 is 16 residues long. Trimming removed 5 bases from V and 3 bases from J; junction bases left unmatched: 7. The CDR3 DNA is TGTGCCAGCAGTCGTTCTAGCGGGGGAATCTACAATGAGCAGTTCTTC. This sequence encodes CASSRSSGGIYNEQFF.

The chain couples TRBV7-2 to TRBJ2-7; D is perhaps TRBD1 (5 bases). Germline CDR1 is SGHTA and CDR2 is FQGNSA. There are 12 residues in the CDR3. V lost 2 bases, J lost 6 bases, and 8 bases lay in between. The CDR3 DNA is TGTGCCAGCAGCTTATTGGGGCGCGAGCAGTACTTC. It translates to CASSLLGREQYF.

The chain uses TRBV15 and TRBJ1-2, with D unclear. Looked up from germline, CDR1 is LNHNV and CDR2 is YYDKDF (reference sequence). The CDR3 extends over 14 amino acids. V was clipped by 0 bases and J by 4 bases, with 9 bases between them. The CDR3 coding sequence is TGTGCCACCAGCAGAGATCGGTCCCGCTATGGCTACACCTTC. Protein sequence: CATSRDRSRYGYTF.

This clone was seen only once. The chain has TRBV4-2 and TRBJ2-5, with a possible D match to TRBD2 (6 bases). CDR3 length: 16 amino acids. The V end lost 2 bases, the J end lost 0 bases, and 13 bases lay between the germline ends. Germline lookup yields CDR1 LGHNA and CDR2 YNFKEQ. CDR3 bases: TGTGCCAGCAGCCAATCCGGAGGGGTGTACCAAGAGACCCAGTACTTC. It is translated as CASSQSGGVYQETQYF.

The chain uses TRBV25-1 and TRBJ2-3, with 8 bases aligning to TRBD1. CDR1 is MGHDK and CDR2 is SYGVNS in the germline V gene. J gave up 3 bases and V 5 bases, and 7 bases lay outside the gene matches. This CDR3 spans 15 amino acids. CDR3 sequence (DNA): TGTGCCAGCAGTTCACGGACAGGGTGGACAGATACGCAGTATTTT. As protein: CASSSRTGWTDTQYF. Using reference TRBV25-1 and TRBJ2-3 for the parts outside the CDR3, the full variable domain is EADIYQTPRYLVIGTGKKITLECSQTMGHDKMYWYQQDPGMELHLIHYSYGVNSTEKGDLSSESTVSRIRTEHFPLTLESARPSHTSQYLCASSSRTGWTDTQYFGPGTRLTVL.

J is TRBJ1-1 and V is TRBV9; unclear D gene. V was clipped by 4 bases and J by 5 bases, with 12 bases between them. Per germline, CDR1 SGDLS and CDR2 YYNGEE. The CDR3 length is 13 residues. This CDR3 is CASSPRTETEAFF. The CDR3 nucleotides are TGTGCCAGCAGCCCTCGGACGGAAACTGAAGCTTTCTTT.

The CDR3 bases are TGCGCCAGCAGCTTGTCTCTAGCGACCGATTACGAGCAGTACTTC. It codes for CASSLSLATDYEQYF. The chain employs TRBV5-1 and TRBJ2-7, with D tentatively TRBD2 (6 bases). The germline V gene encodes CDR1 SGHRS and CDR2 YFSETQ. V was cut by 1 base and J by 4 bases, with 15 bases left in between. The CDR3 contains 15 residues.

This sequence joins TRBV14 and TRBJ2-3, with D possibly TRBD2 on 5 matching bases. The CDR3 has 14 amino acids. The V end lost 0 bases, the J end lost 9 bases, and 13 bases lay between the germline ends. Germline loops: CDR1 SGHDN, CDR2 FVKESK. In DNA form, the CDR3 reads TGTGCCAGCAGCCAAGACAGACCCGGGAAGACGCAGTATTTT. It encodes CASSQDRPGKTQYF. Full variable domain (outside the CDR3, taken from reference TRBV14 and TRBJ2-3): EAGVTQFPSHSVIEKGQTVTLRCDPISGHDNLYWYRRVMGKEIKFLLHFVKESKQDESGMPNNRFLAERTGGTYSTLKVQPAELEDSGVYFCASSQDRPGKTQYFGPGTRLTVL.

The rearrangement joins TRBV28 to TRBJ2-5; D gene ambiguous. Trimming stripped 3 bases from V and 4 bases from J, with 12 bases between. There are 14 residues in the CDR3. CDR1 MDHEN and CDR2 SYDVKM come from the germline V gene. CDR3 residues: CASSFYQLGETQYF. In DNA form, the CDR3 reads TGTGCCAGCAGTTTTTACCAACTGGGAGAGACCCAGTACTTC.

The chain has TRBV19 and TRBJ2-2, with TRBD2 as a possible D gene (6 bases). Per the germline V gene, CDR1 is LNHDA and CDR2 is SQIVND (reference sequence). There are 14 residues in the CDR3. V was cut by 7 bases and J by 3 bases, with 12 bases left in between. This chain's CDR3 is CASIGRSYTGELFF. CDR3 coding DNA: TGTGCCAGTATCGGGAGATCGTACACCGGGGAGCTGTTTTTT.

A note on this clone: Other DNA sequences from this sample encode an identical CDR3 as well. This chain links TRBV6-5 with TRBJ2-5; the D is unclear. Trimming removed 6 bases from V and 3 bases from J, with 5 bases in between. The CDR3 contains 11 residues. The germline V gene encodes CDR1 MNHEY and CDR2 SVGAGI. Written as DNA, the CDR3 is TGTGCCAGCAGCCGCAAAGAGACCCAGTACTTC. Protein: CASSRKETQYF.

CDR3 coding DNA: TGCGCCAGCAGCCAAGGGGGAGGGAGGCTAGCGTCAGATACGCAGTATTTT. Translating it yields CASSQGGGRLASDTQYF. This chain joins TRBV4-1 and TRBJ2-3, with 7 bases aligning to TRBD2. Germline CDR1 and CDR2: MGHRA and YSYEKL. The CDR3 loop spans 17 amino acids. The V and J ends lost 1 base and 4 bases, in that order; junction bases with no gene match: 11.

As concerns this clone: A clone one base away is much larger, so this may be a read error. Additional DNA sequences in this sample encode the identical CDR3. The rearrangement uses TRBV2 and TRBJ2-3; D is undetermined. Germline CDR1 is SNHLY and CDR2 is FYNNEI. The length of the CDR3 is 11 residues. Deletions cut 6 bases from V and 2 bases from J, with 3 bases between. As DNA, the CDR3 is TGTGCCAGCAGCTACACAGATACGCAGTATTTT. This sequence encodes CASSYTDTQYF.

The rearrangement uses TRBV15 and TRBJ2-7; TRBD1 agrees at 12 bases. The CDR3 totals 18 residues. CDR1 is LNHNV and CDR2 is YYDKDF in the germline V gene (reference sequence). J gave up 2 bases and V 5 bases, and 13 bases lay outside the gene matches. The CDR3 DNA sequence: TGTGCCACCAGCCAGCTGGGACAGGGGGCTCTACAAGCCTACGAGCAGTACTTC. It translates to CATSQLGQGALQAYEQYF.

The chain links TRBV5-6 to TRBJ2-2; D gene uncertain. The V end lost 4 bases, the J end lost 1 base, and 8 bases lay between the germline ends. The CDR3 is 14 residues long. Germline values: CDR1 SGHDT, CDR2 YYEEEE. CDR3 sequence reads: CASSRELNTGELFF. Written as DNA, the CDR3 is TGTGCCAGCAGCCGCGAGCTGAACACCGGGGAGCTGTTTTTT.

The chain carries TRBV11-2 and TRBJ2-7, with unresolved D. From germline, CDR1 is SGHAT and CDR2 FQNNGV. The CDR3 is 15 residues long. V was clipped by 5 bases and J by 0 bases, with 14 bases between them. The DNA for the CDR3 is TGTGCCAGCAGCCACGAAACTTACAGCTCCTACGAGCAGTACTTC. The encoded protein is CASSHETYSSYEQYF.

This clone was observed a few times. The rearrangement joins TRBV28 to TRBJ2-3; TRBD2 aligns across 7 bases. The germline CDR1 and CDR2 sequences are MDHEN and SYDVKM. The CDR3 spans 15 residues. The V gene end was trimmed by 11 bases and the J gene end by 4 bases; junction bases not matched to a gene: 15. CDR3 in DNA: TGTGCCGCGGCCCAGCGGGGACCCCGAGCAGATACGCAGTATTTT. This sequence encodes CAAAQRGPRADTQYF.